Below, 11 T cell receptor beta chains from the same sample are listed, as sequenced in a study of cytomegalovirus exposure and HLA in healthy donors. 60 Vbeta and 13 Jbeta primers were used in PCR. TCRdb keeps only in-frame clones here, not all; method: immunoSEQ multiplex PCR. The profile shows fewer than 200,000 clones, approximately 77% of them singletons. The sequenced sample was PBMCs. The source is a male donor in good health and CMV-seropositive.

This clone came up once. This rearrangement joins TRBV30 to TRBJ1-1; TRBD1 matches at 8 bases. The V segment lost 4 bases and the J segment 6 bases; nucleotides outside the gene matches: 10. This CDR3 has 14 residues. CDR1 GTSNPN and CDR2 SVGIG come from the germline V gene (reference sequence). The CDR3 DNA is TGTGCCTGGAAGATACAGGGGGTTTCCTCTGAAGCTTTCTTT. This sequence encodes CAWKIQGVSSEAFF.

V is TRBV7-8 and J is TRBJ2-5; tentative D call: TRBD1 (6 bases). Trimming stripped 5 bases from V and 1 base from J, with 11 bases between. From germline, CDR1 is SGHVS and CDR2 FQNEAQ. The CDR3 covers 14 residues. CDR3 protein: CASSRTGIQETQYF. The CDR3 bases are TGTGCCAGCAGCAGAACAGGGATCCAAGAGACCCAGTACTTC.

V gene TRBV2 combines with J gene TRBJ2-7; D remains ambiguous. V was pared by 1 base and J by 7 bases, with 20 bases between. This CDR3 spans 16 amino acids. Germline values: CDR1 SNHLY, CDR2 FYNNEI. CDR3 loop: CASSEETRDAAVEQYF. DNA of the CDR3: TGTGCCAGCAGTGAAGAAACCCGAGACGCCGCGGTGGAGCAGTACTTC.

The rearrangement links TRBV18 to TRBJ2-7, with D perhaps TRBD2 (5 bases). Germline CDR1 KGHSH, CDR2 LQKENI. The CDR3 length is 13 residues. Trimming removed 3 bases from V and 7 bases from J, with 13 bases in between. The CDR3, as DNA: TGTGCCAGCTCACCGGACTCCCGGGGTGAGCAGTACTTC. Residues: CASSPDSRGEQYF. Full variable domain (rest looked up from reference TRBV18 and TRBJ2-7): NAGVMQNPRHLVRRRGQEARLRCSPMKGHSHVYWYRQLPEEGLKFMVYLQKENIIDESGMPKERFSAEFPKEGPSILRIQQVVRGDSAAYFCASSPDSRGEQYFGPGTRLTVT.

The chain is built from TRBV6-6 and TRBJ2-5, with D perhaps TRBD2 (5 bases). The CDR3 is 13 residues long. The V end was cut by 6 bases, the J end by 5 bases, with 13 bases between. Germline-derived CDR1 and CDR2 are MNHNY and SVGAGI (reference sequence). CDR3 protein: CASRGTTGETQYF. The DNA for the CDR3 is TGTGCCAGCAGAGGTACGACGGGGGAGACCCAGTACTTC.

V is TRBV7-9 and J is TRBJ2-7; 7 bases align to TRBD1. The CDR3 is 12 amino acids. Germline CDR1 and CDR2: SEHNR and FQNEAQ (reference sequence). J was trimmed by 5 bases and V by 5 bases; bases with no gene match: 3. The CDR3 loop is CASSPTGDEQYF. As DNA, the CDR3 is TGTGCCAGCAGCCCCACAGGGGACGAGCAGTACTTC.

V gene TRBV9 combines with J gene TRBJ1-5, with 7 bases identical to TRBD1. CDR3 length: 13 residues. In germline, CDR1 is SGDLS, CDR2 YYNGEE. With V trimmed by 3 bases and J by 4 bases, 1 base remained unmatched. The chain's CDR3 is CASSARGNQPQHF. CDR3 in DNA: TGTGCCAGCAGCGCCAGGGGGAATCAGCCCCAGCATTTT.

This rearrangement joins TRBV18 to TRBJ2-7, with 9 bases matching TRBD2. The CDR3 runs 15 residues. Trimming cost V 1 base and J 0 bases; bases outside gene matches: 1. Looked up from germline, CDR1 is KGHSH and CDR2 is LQKENI. The CDR3 sequence is CASSPLAGVSYEQYF. CDR3 bases: TGTGCCAGCTCACCACTAGCGGGGGTCTCCTACGAGCAGTACTTC.

Of note for this clone: With only one base between it and a far larger clone, this is likely a read error. Other DNA sequences in the same sample also yield this CDR3. The V and J genes are TRBV5-4 and TRBJ1-1; D is perhaps TRBD1 (5 bases). V was clipped by 4 bases and J by 2 bases, with 15 bases between them. Germline V gene lookup returns CDR1 SGHNT and CDR2 YYREEE (reference sequence). CDR3 length: 15 amino acids. The CDR3 reads CASSQEWGGNTEAFF. The CDR3 DNA reads TGTGCCAGCAGCCAAGAATGGGGGGGTAACACTGAAGCTTTCTTT.

The chain is built from TRBV10-3 and TRBJ2-2; 9 bases line up with TRBD2. Germline assignment: CDR1 ENHRY and CDR2 SYGVKD. V shed 4 bases, J shed 0 bases, and the junction held 6 bases outside the gene matches. The CDR3 is 17 amino acids. CDR3 sequence: CAISGSGGPTNTGELFF. The CDR3, as DNA: TGTGCCATCAGTGGGAGCGGGGGGCCGACGAACACCGGGGAGCTGTTTTTT.

As regards this clone: The sample contains more than one DNA sequence encoding this CDR3. The chain uses TRBV6-5 and TRBJ2-3, with TRBD1 matching 9 bases. V dropped 6 bases and J dropped 3; count of bases not matched to a gene: 4. Germline V gene data show CDR1 as MNHEY and CDR2 as SVGAGI. This CDR3 spans 14 amino acids. In nucleotides, the CDR3 is TGTGCCAGCAGGGGACAGGGAGGGACAGATACGCAGTATTTT. It translates to CASRGQGGTDTQYF.